This T cell receptor beta chain was sequenced during a study of shared clonotypes between healthy human individuals. CDR1 is SGHDT and CDR2 is YYEEEE in the germline V gene. Deletions cut 3 bases from V and 0 bases from J, with 15 bases between. The CDR3 runs 16 residues. TCRdb's copy holds only in-frame clones and misses some; the assay was immunoSEQ multiplex PCR. The sample lists some 1.5 million clones, 98% seen once, with about 0.4% in the top ten. The receptor was isolated from a man aged 25-40 years in good health. Sequencing used naive CD4+ T cells sorted from blood. The subset here: CD45RA+ positively selected. This rearrangement joins TRBV5-6 to TRBJ1-1, with a possible D match to TRBD1 (5 bases). Here the CDR3 DNA reads TGTGCCAGCAGCTCGTCTCGAGGGGCGGTGAACACTGAAGCTTTCTTT. This translates into CASSSSRGAVNTEAFF.